This TCR beta chain emerged from a study of blood T cell repertoires in COVID-19. The table came from immunoSEQ multiplex PCR; TCRdb's copy has only in-frame clones and leaves some out. This sample has approximately 200,000 clones, with 75% to 85% found just once. Sample: peripheral blood. The source of this sequence is a woman aged 40 to 50 with COVID-19, enrolled during active disease.

The CDR3 nucleotides are TGTGCCAGCAGCGTAGACGCTAGCGGCTCGTGGGGCACAGATACGCAGTATTTT. Translated: CASSVDASGSWGTDTQYF. V and J are TRBV9 and TRBJ2-3; 7 bases align to TRBD2. Germline V CDR1 and CDR2: SGDLS, YYNGEE. CDR3 length: 18 amino acids. The V and J ends lost 0 bases and 1 base, in that order; junction bases with no gene match: 11.